This T cell receptor beta chain derives from a study of cytomegalovirus exposure and HLA in healthy donors. The table came from immunoSEQ multiplex PCR; TCRdb's copy has only in-frame clones and leaves some out. The sample holds some 220,000 clones, about 89% seen once. Germline CDR1 is MNHNS and CDR2 is SASEGT. There are 11 residues in the CDR3. Of note for this clone: The antigen remains undetermined. One end of the junction is discordant with germline, which a read error may explain.

Study observations and caveats: Most TCR sequences were seen very rarely across donors, but some public TCRs occurred in many.

A 120-subject validation cohort, separate from the 666-subject first cohort, supplied the donors. Sequences were obtained from PBMCs. The sequence derives from a woman in her late teens or twenties in good health and CMV-seronegative. This sequence joins TRBV6-1 and TRBJ2-7; 7 nucleotides agree with TRBD1. CDR3 nucleotide sequence: TGTGCCAGCAGTTATTGGGGACAGACAGACTTC. It yields the protein CASSYWGQTDF.